The entry below gives a single T cell receptor beta chain sequence along with its context. What it binds is not known. J was trimmed by 1 base and V by 5 bases; bases with no gene match: 10. The germline V gene encodes CDR1 SEHNR and CDR2 FQNEAQ (reference sequence). The CDR3 spans 16 residues. The PCR was carried out with 60 Vbeta primers and 13 Jbeta primers. TCRdb's copy holds only in-frame clones and misses some; the assay was immunoSEQ multiplex PCR. The sample records fewer than 200,000 clones, over 60% being singletons. These data come from a study of cytomegalovirus exposure and HLA in healthy donors. Whole-study findings and limits: Some V segments could not be told apart, so they were left out, TRBV6-2 and TRBV6-3 among them. HLA allele associations emerged for around 15,000 TCR beta sequences in a later analysis, at 0.05 false discovery rate. Later analysis showed most CMV-associated TCR beta chains appearing HLA-restricted.

The source is a female donor in good health and CMV-seronegative. Sequenced material: PBMCs. The chain carries TRBV7-9 and TRBJ1-1; 7 bases map to TRBD1. The CDR3 here is CASSPPSGTANTEAFF. Written as DNA, the CDR3 is TGTGCCAGCAGCCCCCCCTCCGGGACAGCGAACACTGAAGCTTTCTTT.